The clone carrying this T cell receptor (beta chain) was seen once. The antigen remains unidentified. The entry originates in a study of T cell repertoires in cytomegalovirus infection. Germline CDR1 is SGHRS and CDR2 is YFSETQ. V gave up 2 bases and J gave up 4 bases, with 9 bases separating them. This CDR3 is 14 amino acids long. Each CDR3 protein is one row after TCRdb ran MiXCR on the reads. The table shows nearly 70,000 distinct CDR3 sequences, with approximately 22% occurring only once. This TCR derives from a human donor in good health (CMV status not recorded). Some clones in this sample may be carry-over from other donors' samples. Source material: PBMCs, sequenced either directly or after in vitro stimulation (not recorded which). This chain joins TRBV5-1 and TRBJ1-4, with unresolved D. The CDR3 DNA is TGCGCCAGCAGCTTCTCTGGATTTAATGAAAAACTGTTTTTT. Translation: CASSFSGFNEKLFF.